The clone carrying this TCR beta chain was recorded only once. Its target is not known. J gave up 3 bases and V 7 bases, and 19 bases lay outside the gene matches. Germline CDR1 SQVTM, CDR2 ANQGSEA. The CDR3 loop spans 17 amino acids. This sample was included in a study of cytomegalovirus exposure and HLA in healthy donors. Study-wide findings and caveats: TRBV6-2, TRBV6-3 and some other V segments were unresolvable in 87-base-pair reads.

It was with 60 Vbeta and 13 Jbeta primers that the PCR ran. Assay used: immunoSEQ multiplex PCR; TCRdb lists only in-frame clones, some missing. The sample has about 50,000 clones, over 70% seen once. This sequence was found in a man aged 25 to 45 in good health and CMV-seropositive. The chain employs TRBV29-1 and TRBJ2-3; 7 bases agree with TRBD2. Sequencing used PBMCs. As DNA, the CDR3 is TGCAGCGCGCAGGTTTTTTCATCCGGGGGGATTACAGATACGCAGTATTTT. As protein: CSAQVFSSGGITDTQYF.